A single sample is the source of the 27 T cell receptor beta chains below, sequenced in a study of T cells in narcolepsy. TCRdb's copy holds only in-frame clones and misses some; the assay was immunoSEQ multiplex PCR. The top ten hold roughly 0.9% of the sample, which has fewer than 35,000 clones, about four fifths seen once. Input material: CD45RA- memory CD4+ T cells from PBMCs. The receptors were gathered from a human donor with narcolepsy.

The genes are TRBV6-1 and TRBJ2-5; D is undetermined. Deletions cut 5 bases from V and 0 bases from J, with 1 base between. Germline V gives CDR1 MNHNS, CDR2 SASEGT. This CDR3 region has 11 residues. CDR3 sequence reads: CASSNQETQYF. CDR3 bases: TGTGCCAGCAGTAACCAAGAGACCCAGTACTTC.

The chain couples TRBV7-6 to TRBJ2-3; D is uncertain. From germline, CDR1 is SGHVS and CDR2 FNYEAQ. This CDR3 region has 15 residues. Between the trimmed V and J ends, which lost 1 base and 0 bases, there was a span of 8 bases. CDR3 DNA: TGTGCCAGCAGCTTAGGTCCGGTTAGCACAGATACGCAGTATTTT. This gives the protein CASSLGPVSTDTQYF.

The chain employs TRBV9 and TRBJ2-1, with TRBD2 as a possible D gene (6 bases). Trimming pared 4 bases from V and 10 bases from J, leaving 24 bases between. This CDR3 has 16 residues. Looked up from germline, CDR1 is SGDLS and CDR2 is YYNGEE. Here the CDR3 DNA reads TGTGCCAGCAGCCGGGACGGGGGTCTTATCGGTGGGGAGCAGTTCTTC. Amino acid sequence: CASSRDGGLIGGEQFF.

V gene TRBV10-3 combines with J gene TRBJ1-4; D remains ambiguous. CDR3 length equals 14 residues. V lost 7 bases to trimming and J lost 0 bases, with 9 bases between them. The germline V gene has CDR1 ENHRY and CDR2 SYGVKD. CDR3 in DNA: TGTGCCATCAAAGGCACCTCAACTAATGAAAAACTGTTTTTT. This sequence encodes CAIKGTSTNEKLFF.

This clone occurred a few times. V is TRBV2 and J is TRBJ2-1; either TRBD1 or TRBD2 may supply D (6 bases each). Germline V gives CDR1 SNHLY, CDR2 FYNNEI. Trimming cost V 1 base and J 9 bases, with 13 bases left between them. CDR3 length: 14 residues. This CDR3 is CASSEGSRGGEQFF. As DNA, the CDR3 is TGTGCCAGCAGTGAAGGGTCCAGGGGAGGTGAGCAGTTCTTC.

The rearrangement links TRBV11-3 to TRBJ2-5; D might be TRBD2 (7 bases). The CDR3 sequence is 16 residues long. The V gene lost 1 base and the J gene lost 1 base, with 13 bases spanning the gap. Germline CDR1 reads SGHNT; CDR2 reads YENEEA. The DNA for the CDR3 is TGTGCCAGCAGCTTAGTGGCGGGGGCCCCCCAAGAGACCCAGTACTTC. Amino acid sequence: CASSLVAGAPQETQYF.

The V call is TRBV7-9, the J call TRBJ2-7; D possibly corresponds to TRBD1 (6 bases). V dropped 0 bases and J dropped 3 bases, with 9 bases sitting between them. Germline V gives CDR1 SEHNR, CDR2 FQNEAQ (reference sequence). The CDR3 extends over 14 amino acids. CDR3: CASSLATGFYEQYF. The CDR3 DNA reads TGTGCCAGCAGCTTAGCTACAGGGTTCTACGAGCAGTACTTC.

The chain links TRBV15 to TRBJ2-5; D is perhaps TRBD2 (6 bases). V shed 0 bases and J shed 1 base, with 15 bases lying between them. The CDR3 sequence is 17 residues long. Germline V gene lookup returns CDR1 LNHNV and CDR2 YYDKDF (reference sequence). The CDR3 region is CATSRDRTSWAQETQYF. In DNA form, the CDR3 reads TGTGCCACCAGCAGAGATCGCACTAGCTGGGCCCAAGAGACCCAGTACTTC.

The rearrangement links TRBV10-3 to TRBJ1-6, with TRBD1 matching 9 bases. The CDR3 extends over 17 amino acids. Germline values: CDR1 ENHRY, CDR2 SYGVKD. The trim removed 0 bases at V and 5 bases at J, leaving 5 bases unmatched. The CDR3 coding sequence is TGTGCCATCAGTGAGTCGCCTGGGACAGGGAATAATTCACCCCTCCACTTT. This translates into CAISESPGTGNNSPLHF.

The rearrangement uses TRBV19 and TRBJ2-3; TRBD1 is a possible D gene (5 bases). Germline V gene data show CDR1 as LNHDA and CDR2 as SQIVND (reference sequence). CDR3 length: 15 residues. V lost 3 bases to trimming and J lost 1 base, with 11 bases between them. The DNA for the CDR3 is TGTGCCAGTAGTATTCAAGGGGTCGGCACAGATACGCAGTATTTT. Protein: CASSIQGVGTDTQYF.

This CDR3 is CASSRDRAADTQYF. The CDR3 region has the DNA TGTGCCAGCAGTCGGGACAGGGCGGCAGATACGCAGTATTTT. The V gene is TRBV2, the J gene TRBJ2-3; TRBD1 matches at 9 bases. The CDR3 has 14 amino acids. The V segment lost 5 bases and the J segment 4 bases; nucleotides outside the gene matches: 4. Per germline, CDR1 SNHLY and CDR2 FYNNEI. The whole variable domain, remainder taken from reference TRBV2 and TRBJ2-3, is EPEVTQTPSHQVTQMGQEVILRCVPISNHLYFYWYRQILGQKVEFLVSFYNNEISEKSEIFDDQFSVERPDGSNFTLKIRSTKLEDSAMYFCASSRDRAADTQYFGPGTRLTVL.

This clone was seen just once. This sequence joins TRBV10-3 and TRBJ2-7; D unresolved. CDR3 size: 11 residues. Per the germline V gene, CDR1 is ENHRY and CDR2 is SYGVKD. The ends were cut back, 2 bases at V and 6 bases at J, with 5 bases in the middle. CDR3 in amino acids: CAISEPGEQYF. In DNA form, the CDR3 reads TGTGCCATCAGTGAGCCGGGCGAGCAGTACTTC.

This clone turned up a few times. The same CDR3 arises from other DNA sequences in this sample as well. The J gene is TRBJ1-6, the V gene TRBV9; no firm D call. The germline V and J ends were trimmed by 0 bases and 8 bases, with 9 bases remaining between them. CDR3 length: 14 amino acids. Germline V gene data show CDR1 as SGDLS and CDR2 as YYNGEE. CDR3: CASSVGGFDSPLHF. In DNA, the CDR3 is TGTGCCAGCAGCGTAGGGGGATTCGATTCACCCCTCCACTTT.

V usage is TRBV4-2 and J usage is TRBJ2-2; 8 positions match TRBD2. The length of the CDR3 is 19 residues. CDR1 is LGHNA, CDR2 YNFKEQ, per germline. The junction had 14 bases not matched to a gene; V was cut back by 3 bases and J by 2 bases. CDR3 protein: CASSHSAGSGGLNTGELFF. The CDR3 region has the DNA TGTGCCAGCAGCCACTCGGCGGGGAGCGGGGGCCTCAACACCGGGGAGCTGTTTTTT.

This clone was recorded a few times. Written as DNA, the CDR3 is TGTGCCATCAGTGAGTCCACGGCCCAGTACGAGCAGTACTTC. Protein: CAISESTAQYEQYF. The chain links TRBV10-3 to TRBJ2-7; no clear D. V gave up 0 bases and J gave up 4 bases, with 10 bases separating them. The V gene's germline CDR1 is ENHRY and CDR2 SYGVKD. The CDR3 contains 14 residues.

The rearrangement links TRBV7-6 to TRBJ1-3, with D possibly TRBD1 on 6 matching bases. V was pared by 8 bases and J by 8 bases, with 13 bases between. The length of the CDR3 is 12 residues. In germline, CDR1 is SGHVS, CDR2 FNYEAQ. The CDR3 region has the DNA TGTGCCAGCGGCAGGGACAAGGACACCATATATTTT. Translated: CASGRDKDTIYF.

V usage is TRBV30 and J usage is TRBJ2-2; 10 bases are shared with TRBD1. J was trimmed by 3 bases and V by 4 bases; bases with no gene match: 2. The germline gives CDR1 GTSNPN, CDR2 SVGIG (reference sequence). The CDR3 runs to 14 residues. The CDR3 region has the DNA TGTGCCTGGACCGGGACAGGGGACACCGGGGAGCTGTTTTTT. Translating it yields CAWTGTGDTGELFF.

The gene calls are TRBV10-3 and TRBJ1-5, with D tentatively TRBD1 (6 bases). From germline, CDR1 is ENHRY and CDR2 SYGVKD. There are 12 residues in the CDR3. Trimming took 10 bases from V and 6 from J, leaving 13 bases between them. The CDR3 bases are TGTGCCACCCGACAGGAAACTCAGCCCCAGCATTTT. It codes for CATRQETQPQHF.

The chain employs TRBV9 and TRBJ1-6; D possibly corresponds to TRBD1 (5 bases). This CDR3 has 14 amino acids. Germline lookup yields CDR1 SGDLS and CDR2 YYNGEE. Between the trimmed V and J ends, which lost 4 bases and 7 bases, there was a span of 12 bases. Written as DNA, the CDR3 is TGTGCCAGCAGCCCTGAGACAGTCAATTCACCCCTCCACTTT. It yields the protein CASSPETVNSPLHF. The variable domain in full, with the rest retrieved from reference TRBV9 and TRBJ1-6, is DSGVTQTPKHLITATGQRVTLRCSPRSGDLSVYWYQQSLDQGLQFLIQYYNGEERAKGNILERFSAQQFPDLHSELNLSSLELGDSALYFCASSPETVNSPLHFGNGTRLTVT.

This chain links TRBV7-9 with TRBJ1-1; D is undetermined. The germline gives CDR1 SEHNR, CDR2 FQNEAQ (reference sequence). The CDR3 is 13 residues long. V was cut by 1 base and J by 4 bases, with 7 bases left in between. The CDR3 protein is CASSLGGGTEAFF. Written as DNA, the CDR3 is TGTGCCAGCAGCTTAGGGGGAGGCACTGAAGCTTTCTTT.

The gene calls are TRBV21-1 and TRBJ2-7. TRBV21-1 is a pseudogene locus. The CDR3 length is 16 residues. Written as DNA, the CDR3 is TGTGCCAGCAGCAAATCTACGTCAGGGAGCCCTAAGGGGCAGTACTTC. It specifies CASSKSTSGSPKGQYF.

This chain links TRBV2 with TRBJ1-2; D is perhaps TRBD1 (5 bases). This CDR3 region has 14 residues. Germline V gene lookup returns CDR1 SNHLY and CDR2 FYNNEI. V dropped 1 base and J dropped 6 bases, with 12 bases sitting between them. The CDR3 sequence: CASSEGKGLHGYTF. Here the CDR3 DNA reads TGTGCCAGCAGTGAAGGAAAGGGACTCCATGGCTACACCTTC.

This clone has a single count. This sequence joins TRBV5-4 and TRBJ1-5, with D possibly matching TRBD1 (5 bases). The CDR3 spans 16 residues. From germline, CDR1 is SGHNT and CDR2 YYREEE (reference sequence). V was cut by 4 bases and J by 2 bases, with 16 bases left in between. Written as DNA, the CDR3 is TGTGCCAGCAGCACTGGGGGGGTCCTAGGCAATCAGCCCCAGCATTTT. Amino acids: CASSTGGVLGNQPQHF.

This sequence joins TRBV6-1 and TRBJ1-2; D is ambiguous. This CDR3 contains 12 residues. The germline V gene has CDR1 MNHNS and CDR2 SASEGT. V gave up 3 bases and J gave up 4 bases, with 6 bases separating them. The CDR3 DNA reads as TGTGCCAGCAGTGACAGACCCTATGGCTACACCTTC. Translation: CASSDRPYGYTF.

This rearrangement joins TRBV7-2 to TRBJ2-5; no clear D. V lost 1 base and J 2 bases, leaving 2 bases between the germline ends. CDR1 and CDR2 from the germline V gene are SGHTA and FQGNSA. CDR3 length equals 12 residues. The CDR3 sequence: CASSLGQETQYF. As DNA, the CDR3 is TGTGCCAGCAGCTTAGGTCAAGAGACCCAGTACTTC.

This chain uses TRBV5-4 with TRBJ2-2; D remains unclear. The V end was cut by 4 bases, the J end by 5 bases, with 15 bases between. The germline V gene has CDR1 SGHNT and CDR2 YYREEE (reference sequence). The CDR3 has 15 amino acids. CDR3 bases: TGTGCCAGCAGCCCCGGGCACACTCAAACCGGGGAGCTGTTTTTT. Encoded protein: CASSPGHTQTGELFF.

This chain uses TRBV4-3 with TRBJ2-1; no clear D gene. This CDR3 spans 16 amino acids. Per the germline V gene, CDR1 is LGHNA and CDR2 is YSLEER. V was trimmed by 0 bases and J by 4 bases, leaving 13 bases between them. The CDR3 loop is CASSQEVVNLYNEQFF. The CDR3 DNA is TGCGCCAGCAGCCAAGAGGTAGTAAACCTATACAATGAGCAGTTCTTC.